Presented here are 22 T cell receptor beta chains from one specimen sequenced in a study of blood T cell repertoires in COVID-19. The assay was immunoSEQ multiplex PCR, and TCRdb's table has in-frame clones only and misses some. The sample contains under 300,000 clones, over 90% of which appear only once. The sequenced sample consisted of peripheral blood. The source is a man aged 30 to 45 with COVID-19, enrolled during active disease.

This clone was recorded only once. CDR3 in amino acids: CASSQGWRSQETQYF. The CDR3 bases are TGTGCCAGCAGCCAAGGGTGGCGGAGCCAAGAGACCCAGTACTTC. V and J are TRBV3-1 (or the pseudogene TRBV3-2) and TRBJ2-5, with no clear D. Germline lookup yields CDR1 LGHDT and CDR2 YNNKEL (reference sequence). CDR3 length: 15 amino acids. Trimming took off 1 base at V and 1 base at J, with 10 bases between the two ends.

The chain has TRBV7-7 and TRBJ2-5; 9 bases match TRBD1. This CDR3 region has 13 residues. From germline, CDR1 is SSHAT and CDR2 FNYEAQ (reference sequence). With V trimmed by 5 bases and J by 4 bases, 2 bases remained unmatched. DNA for the CDR3: TGTGCCAGCAGCCCGACAGGGGGAGAGACCCAGTACTTC. Translated, it gives CASSPTGGETQYF.

This chain links TRBV24-1 with TRBJ2-2; 13 positions agree with TRBD2. Germline V CDR1 and CDR2: KGHDR, SFDVKD. Trimming cost V 10 bases and J 5 bases; bases outside gene matches: 12. The CDR3 runs 17 residues. This CDR3 is CATMGPPGLAGTGELFF. For the CDR3, the DNA is TGTGCCACTATGGGACCCCCGGGACTAGCGGGAACCGGGGAGCTGTTTTTT.

The chain links TRBV18 to TRBJ2-1; possible D gene TRBD2, 5 bases. V gave up 3 bases and J gave up 7 bases, with 16 bases separating them. The CDR3 length is 15 residues. The V gene's germline CDR1 is KGHSH and CDR2 LQKENI. The CDR3 protein is CASSPRWEGGNEQFF. The CDR3 nucleotides read TGTGCCAGCTCACCGCGCTGGGAAGGCGGGAATGAGCAGTTCTTC.

The chain links TRBV5-1 to TRBJ2-2; 10 positions agree with TRBD1. This CDR3 region has 15 residues. Germline V CDR1 and CDR2: SGHRS, YFSETQ. With V trimmed by 3 bases and J by 6 bases, 5 bases remained unmatched. The CDR3 DNA follows: TGCGCCAGCAGCTCTGGGACAGGGGTCCCCGGGGAGCTGTTTTTT. Translating gives CASSSGTGVPGELFF.

The CDR3 DNA reads TGCGCCAGCAGCCCCCAGGGGGAGACTGAAGCTTTCTTT. It encodes CASSPQGETEAFF. The genes are TRBV5-1 and TRBJ1-1, with 7 bases matching TRBD1. V shed 4 bases and J 5 bases; nucleotides not matched to a gene: 5. Germline loops: CDR1 SGHRS, CDR2 YFSETQ. There are 13 residues in the CDR3.

This chain uses TRBV6-1 with TRBJ1-3; 8 nucleotides agree with TRBD1. Germline-derived CDR1 and CDR2 are MNHNS and SASEGT. The length of the CDR3 is 14 residues. Trimming took 3 bases from V and 9 from J; bases not matched to a gene: 7. This CDR3 reads CASSDRTGLGTIYF. In DNA form, the CDR3 reads TGTGCCAGCAGTGATCGGACAGGGCTGGGCACCATATATTTT.

The chain recombines TRBV29-1 with TRBJ2-7; a weak D match, TRBD2 (6 bases). Trimming left V 5 bases short and J 5 bases short, with 13 bases between. Looked up from germline, CDR1 is SQVTM and CDR2 is ANQGSEA. This CDR3 has 12 amino acids. This chain's CDR3 is CSVSRDWNEQYF. The CDR3, as DNA: TGCAGCGTTTCCCGGGACTGGAACGAGCAGTACTTC.

The V call is TRBV6-5, the J call TRBJ1-6; no clear D gene. Trimming cost V 0 bases and J 8 bases, with 11 bases left between them. Germline loops: CDR1 MNHEY, CDR2 SVGAGI. This CDR3 has 15 residues. The CDR3 region has the DNA TGTGCCAGCAGTTACTCGAGTTGGGAGGATTCACCCCTCCACTTT. Translated, it gives CASSYSSWEDSPLHF.

This chain joins TRBV27 and TRBJ1-2; possibly TRBD1 for D (5 bases). The CDR3 has 13 residues. Germline assignment: CDR1 MNHEY and CDR2 SMNVEV (reference sequence). The germline V and J ends were trimmed by 0 bases and 8 bases, with 10 bases remaining between them. The CDR3 loop reads CASSLSGRGGYTF. The CDR3 DNA reads TGTGCCAGCAGTTTATCGGGGCGTGGCGGCTACACCTTC.

The V and J genes are TRBV11-2 and TRBJ2-3; 12 bases match TRBD2. This CDR3 spans 16 amino acids. CDR1 is SGHAT, CDR2 FQNNGV, per germline. V dropped 2 bases and J dropped 5; count of bases not matched to a gene: 5. CDR3: CASSLLAGGSIDTQYF. The CDR3 nucleotides read TGTGCCAGCAGCTTACTAGCGGGGGGGAGTATAGATACGCAGTATTTT.

The chain carries TRBV9 and TRBJ1-1; D uncertain. The CDR3 runs 13 residues. Trimming removed 3 bases at V and 8 bases at J, with 14 bases between. In germline, CDR1 is SGDLS, CDR2 YYNGEE. Here the CDR3 reads CASSAAGGVEAFF. CDR3 DNA: TGTGCCAGCAGCGCCGCCGGTGGTGTGGAAGCTTTCTTT.

This chain joins TRBV29-1 and TRBJ2-7, with D unresolved. V lost 5 bases, J lost 0 bases, and 17 bases lay in between. CDR1 is SQVTM, CDR2 ANQGSEA, per germline. The CDR3 extends over 15 amino acids. CDR3 sequence: CSVRSDARSSYEQYF. CDR3 nucleotides: TGCAGCGTTCGCTCTGACGCCCGGAGCTCCTACGAGCAGTACTTC.

The chain joins TRBV25-1 to TRBJ1-1; possible D gene TRBD1, 5 bases. This CDR3 is 13 amino acids long. The germline CDR1 and CDR2 sequences are MGHDK and SYGVNS. V lost 3 bases and J lost 11, with 16 bases in between. CDR3 bases: TGTGCCAGCAGTGATTTTGTAGGGGCCGTGGCTTTCTTT. This encodes CASSDFVGAVAFF.

V usage is TRBV19 and J usage is TRBJ2-2, with a possible D match to TRBD2 (5 bases). This CDR3 is built from 13 residues. Per the germline V gene, CDR1 is LNHDA and CDR2 is SQIVND (reference sequence). Trimming shortened V by 7 bases and J by 5 bases, and 11 bases separated the two germline ends. DNA for the CDR3: TGTGCCAGTACCACCACGGGGACCGGGGAGCTGTTTTTT. Translating it yields CASTTTGTGELFF.

The rearrangement links TRBV5-6 to TRBJ2-5; 9 bases are a match to TRBD2. After removal of 4 bases from V and 4 bases from J, the junction contained 14 bases not matched to a gene. This CDR3 is 17 amino acids long. Per germline, CDR1 SGHDT and CDR2 YYEEEE. The CDR3 here is CASSPDPAGGLRETQYF. In DNA form, the CDR3 reads TGTGCCAGCAGCCCCGATCCAGCGGGGGGTTTGAGAGAGACCCAGTACTTC.

The genes are TRBV7-6 and TRBJ1-2; TRBD1 might be the D (5 bases). This CDR3 spans 14 amino acids. CDR1 is SGHVS and CDR2 is FNYEAQ in the germline V gene. Between the trimmed V and J ends, which lost 4 bases and 6 bases, there was a span of 15 bases. CDR3 in DNA: TGTGCCAGCAGCTCCTTGGGGGGGAAGGATGGCTACACCTTC. It codes for CASSSLGGKDGYTF.

The rearrangement joins TRBV3-1 (or the pseudogene TRBV3-2) to TRBJ1-4; 9 positions agree with TRBD1. V lost 6 bases, J lost 7 bases, and 12 bases stayed unmatched. There are 16 residues in the CDR3. The V gene's germline CDR1 is LGHDT and CDR2 YNNKEL (reference sequence). Written as DNA, the CDR3 is TGTGCCAGCAGTCTATTCCCCGGGACAGGGTTTGAAAAACTGTTTTTT. This codes for CASSLFPGTGFEKLFF.

This chain joins TRBV5-6 and TRBJ1-2, with 8 bases identical to TRBD1. CDR1 SGHDT and CDR2 YYEEEE come from the germline V gene. The CDR3 loop spans 18 amino acids. Unmatched junction bases numbered 16, after V lost 2 bases and J lost 4 bases. The CDR3 coding sequence is TGTGCCAGCAGCTTAAAACCGGGACAGGCTACGTCGATCTATGGCTACACCTTC. Its translation is CASSLKPGQATSIYGYTF.

The chain joins TRBV5-1 to TRBJ1-6; possibly TRBD1 for D (5 bases). From germline, CDR1 is SGHRS and CDR2 YFSETQ. Trimming took off 7 bases at V and 1 base at J, with 21 bases between the two ends. This CDR3 region has 18 residues. The CDR3 sequence: CASRTRPTGLSYNSPLHF. Here the CDR3 DNA reads TGCGCCAGCCGCACCAGACCTACAGGACTATCCTATAATTCACCCCTCCACTTT.

The chain combines TRBV25-1 with TRBJ1-2; 7 bases map to TRBD1. The CDR3 sequence is 15 residues long. V was pared by 6 bases and J by 4 bases, with 11 bases of the junction left unmatched. The V gene's germline CDR1 is MGHDK and CDR2 SYGVNS. The CDR3 nucleotides read TGTGCCAGCAGAATGGGGACAGCCGGTGGCTATGGCTACACCTTC. This codes for CASRMGTAGGYGYTF.

This clone came up once. In nucleotides, the CDR3 is TGCAGCGTTCCCCCTGACGGGTATAACTATGGCTACACCTTC. This gives the protein CSVPPDGYNYGYTF. This chain links TRBV29-1 with TRBJ1-2; no clear D gene. With 5 bases removed from V and 1 base from J, the gap between germline ends came to 14 bases. CDR1 SQVTM and CDR2 ANQGSEA come from the germline V gene. This CDR3 comprises 14 residues.